One and the same sample provided the 13 T cell receptor beta chains below, sequenced in a study of cytomegalovirus exposure and HLA in healthy donors. Researchers ran the PCR with 60 Vbeta and 13 Jbeta primers. Here immunoSEQ multiplex PCR was the method, and the copy in TCRdb shows in-frame clones only, minus some. The sample has some 38,000 clones, around 50% seen once. Sequencing was performed on PBMCs. Every receptor here comes from a woman in her 40s in good health and CMV-seropositive.

V is TRBV11-3 and J is TRBJ2-7; 9 bases map to TRBD1. The germline V gene encodes CDR1 SGHNT and CDR2 YENEEA. The CDR3 extends over 15 amino acids. The V and J ends lost 4 bases and 5 bases, in that order; junction bases with no gene match: 9. DNA for the CDR3: TGTGCCAGCAGCTGGACAGGGGCGAATATGGACGAGCAGTACTTC. This sequence encodes CASSWTGANMDEQYF. Full variable domain (remainder filled in from reference TRBV11-3 and TRBJ2-7): EAGVVQSPRYKIIEKKQPVAFWCNPISGHNTLYWYLQNLGQGPELLIRYENEEAVDDSQLPKDRFSAERLKGVDSTLKIQPAELGDSAVYLCASSWTGANMDEQYFGPGTRLTVT.

This CDR3 reads CASSLSGLTDTQYF. In nucleotides, the CDR3 is TGTGCCAGCAGCCTAAGCGGGTTGACAGATACGCAGTATTTT. The rearrangement uses TRBV7-9 and TRBJ2-3; the D gene is possibly TRBD2 (6 bases). Germline loops: CDR1 SEHNR, CDR2 FQNEAQ (reference sequence). CDR3 length equals 14 residues. The V end lost 5 bases, the J end lost 3 bases, and 12 bases lay between the germline ends.

The rearrangement links TRBV2 to TRBJ2-3, with TRBD2 matching over 12 bases. With V trimmed by 1 base and J by 3 bases, 11 bases remained unmatched. The CDR3 runs 19 residues. Germline V lookup: CDR1 SNHLY, CDR2 FYNNEI. The CDR3 DNA reads as TGTGCCAGCAGTGAAGATCTAGCGGGGGGGCCGATTAGGACAGATACGCAGTATTTT. Its protein product is CASSEDLAGGPIRTDTQYF.

This clone was found once. This chain connects TRBV7-9 to TRBJ1-6; 8 positions agree with TRBD1. CDR3 length equals 15 residues. V trimming: 5 bases; J trimming: 9 bases; junction bases outside the gene matches: 9. Germline V lookup: CDR1 SEHNR, CDR2 FQNEAQ (reference sequence). The CDR3 loop reads CASSHGQGASSPLHF. The DNA of the CDR3 is TGTGCCAGCAGCCACGGCCAGGGGGCGAGTTCACCCCTCCACTTT.

J is TRBJ2-5 and V is TRBV6-5, with a possible D match to TRBD1 (6 bases). Looked up from germline, CDR1 is MNHEY and CDR2 is SVGAGI. This CDR3 region has 15 residues. Trimming pared 5 bases from V and 4 bases from J, leaving 17 bases between. CDR3 sequence reads: CASSNRQVQGETQYF. The CDR3 region has the DNA TGTGCCAGCAGTAATCGACAGGTCCAGGGAGAGACCCAGTACTTC.

This chain uses TRBV6-4 with TRBJ2-3, with D possibly TRBD1 on 7 matching bases. Germline V gene lookup returns CDR1 MRHNA and CDR2 SNTAGT. There are 20 residues in the CDR3. V gave up 0 bases and J gave up 0 bases, with 22 bases separating them. The DNA of the CDR3 is TGTGCCAGCAGTGACTCGCGACAGCCAGGGGGGCCTCCTAGCACAGATACGCAGTATTTT. It codes for CASSDSRQPGGPPSTDTQYF.

The chain uses TRBV27 and TRBJ1-3; D possibly corresponds to TRBD1 (5 bases). Trimming removed 8 bases from V and 0 bases from J, with 11 bases in between. The CDR3 loop spans 14 amino acids. From germline, CDR1 is MNHEY and CDR2 SMNVEV (reference sequence). CDR3 sequence reads: CASREGSSGNTIYF. CDR3 bases: TGTGCCAGCCGGGAGGGGAGCTCTGGAAACACCATATATTTT.

A note on this clone: A read error is likely, as this CDR3 ends without the conserved phenylalanine or tryptophan. The J gene is TRBJ1-1, the V gene TRBV6-5, with D tentatively TRBD1 (5 bases). The ends were cut back, 4 bases at V and 1 base at J, with 10 bases in the middle. Germline V lookup: CDR1 MNHEY, CDR2 SVGAGI. The length of the CDR3 is 14 residues. The CDR3 DNA reads as TGTGCCAGCAGTTGGGACCGGGAGAACACTGAAGCTTTCCTT. It specifies CASSWDRENTEAFL.

The genes are TRBV11-1 and TRBJ2-1; the match to TRBD1 covers 8 bases. The V segment lost 3 bases and the J segment 9 bases; nucleotides outside the gene matches: 4. Germline CDR1 SGHAT, CDR2 FQDESV (reference sequence). CDR3 length equals 13 residues. The DNA of the CDR3 is TGTGCCAGCAGCTTGGACAGGGACGCTGAGCAGTTCTTC. It translates to CASSLDRDAEQFF.

The chain carries TRBV30 and TRBJ1-6, with D unclear. With 0 bases removed from V and 7 bases from J, the gap between germline ends came to 10 bases. Germline V CDR1 and CDR2: GTSNPN, SVGIG (reference sequence). The CDR3 runs 14 residues. CDR3 sequence (DNA): TGTGCCTGGAGTGTAATCTCGGGGAATTCACCCCTCCACTTT. This codes for CAWSVISGNSPLHF.

The chain has TRBV7-9 and TRBJ2-5; D is unclear. CDR1 SEHNR and CDR2 FQNEAQ come from the germline V gene (reference sequence). V was clipped by 0 bases and J by 0 bases, with 11 bases between them. The CDR3 has 16 residues. CDR3 nucleotide sequence: TGTGCCAGCAGCTTAGCGCTAAATGCGTACCAAGAGACCCAGTACTTC. Translating gives CASSLALNAYQETQYF.

This chain joins TRBV29-1 and TRBJ1-3; TRBD1 matches 7 bases. V dropped 4 bases and J dropped 1; count of bases not matched to a gene: 4. The germline gives CDR1 SQVTM, CDR2 ANQGSEA. The CDR3 is made up of 14 amino acids. CDR3 bases: TGCAGCGTTGGACAGGGAGGTTCTGGAAACACCATATATTTT. This translates into CSVGQGGSGNTIYF. The variable domain in full, completed from reference TRBV29-1 and TRBJ1-3, reads SAVISQKPSRDICQRGTSLTIQCQVDSQVTMMFWYRQQPGQSLTLIATANQGSEATYESGFVIDKFPISRPNLTFSTLTVSNMSPEDSSIYLCSVGQGGSGNTIYFGEGSWLTVV.

The V call is TRBV6-5, the J call TRBJ1-2; a weak D match, TRBD1 (6 bases). The CDR3 extends over 13 amino acids. Germline CDR1 reads MNHEY; CDR2 reads SVGAGI. V gave up 3 bases and J gave up 7 bases, with 12 bases separating them. CDR3 DNA sequence: TGTGCCAGCAGTTATCATACAGGGTCTGGCTACACCTTC. It translates to CASSYHTGSGYTF.